The source of this TCR beta chain is a study of blood T cell repertoires in COVID-19. Study background: Donors in the United States, Italy and Spain gave samples during acute or convalescent COVID-19. T cells, B-cell-depleted T cells, or PBMCs supplied cDNA or gDNA.

How the authors handled the data: Nucleated cell counts were estimated from reference gene primer amplification. Data came from immunoSEQ multiplex PCR; TCRdb stores just in-frame clones and leaves some out. The DNA gave D and trimming, while V, J and clone size come from that table. The table shows about 42,000 clones, with around 90% occurring only once. J was trimmed by 1 base and V by 6 bases; bases with no gene match: 7. The CDR3 sequence is 16 residues long. Germline CDR1 and CDR2: ENHRY and SYGVKD. The rearrangement joins TRBV10-3 to TRBJ1-5; 9 positions agree with TRBD1. The sample taken for sequencing was peripheral blood. The TCR originated in a man aged 45-65 years with active COVID-19. The CDR3, as DNA: TGTGCCATCAGCCGGGGACAGGGCACAAGCAATCAGCCCCAGCATTTT. Protein: CAISRGQGTSNQPQHF.